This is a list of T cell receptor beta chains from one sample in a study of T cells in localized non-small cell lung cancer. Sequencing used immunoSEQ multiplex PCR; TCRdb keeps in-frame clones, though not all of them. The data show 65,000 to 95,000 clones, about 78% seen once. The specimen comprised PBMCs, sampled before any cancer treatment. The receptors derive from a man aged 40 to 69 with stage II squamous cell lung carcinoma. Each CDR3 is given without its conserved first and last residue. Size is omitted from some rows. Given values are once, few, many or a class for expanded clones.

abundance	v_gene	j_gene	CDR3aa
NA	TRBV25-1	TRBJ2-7	ASSKGTGAYEQY
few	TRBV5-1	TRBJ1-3	ASATGSGNTIY
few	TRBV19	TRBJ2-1	ASLGDRRYNEQF
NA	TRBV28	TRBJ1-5	ASSSSGVSNQPQH
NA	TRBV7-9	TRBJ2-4	ASEVGNIQY
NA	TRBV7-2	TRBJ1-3	ASSLASQQFGNTIY
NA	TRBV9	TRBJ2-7	ASSVESGFYEQY
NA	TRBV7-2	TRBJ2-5	ASSRMGGMETQY
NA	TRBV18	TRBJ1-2	ASSLGTGGGYT
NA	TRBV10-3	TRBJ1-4	AISGAGGTNEKLF
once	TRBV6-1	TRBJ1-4	ASSERRQGRIREKLF
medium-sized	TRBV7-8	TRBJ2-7	ASSLVPGTDSYEQY
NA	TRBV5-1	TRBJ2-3	ASSLGQSLADTQY
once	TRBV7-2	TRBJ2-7	ASSDNGAYEQY
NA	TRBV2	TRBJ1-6	ASRKGRTGGLSPLH
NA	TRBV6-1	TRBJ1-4	ASSGYNEKLF
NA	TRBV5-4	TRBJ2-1	ASSSGQLGEQF
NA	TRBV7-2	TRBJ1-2	ASSLAVYGYT
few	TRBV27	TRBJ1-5	ASSFRAEGSANQPQH
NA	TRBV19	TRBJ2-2	ASSISPHLGGNGELF
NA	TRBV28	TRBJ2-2	ASSLTGTGKAGELF
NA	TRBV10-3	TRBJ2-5	ATWGGSGETQY
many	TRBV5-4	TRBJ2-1	ASSLAQGSYNEQF
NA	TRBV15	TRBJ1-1	ATSRDEQGKTEAF
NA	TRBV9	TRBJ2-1	ASSVGRGESRGEQF
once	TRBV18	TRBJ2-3	ASSNFEGSSDTQY
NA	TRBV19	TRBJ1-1	ASSPIENRPGNTEAF
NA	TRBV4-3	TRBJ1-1	ASSQEPTGGNTEAF
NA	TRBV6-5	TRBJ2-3	ASRVSSGLTDTQY
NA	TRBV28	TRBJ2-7	ASRLGGRTDPYEQY
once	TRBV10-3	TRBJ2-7	AISSSGTPEQY
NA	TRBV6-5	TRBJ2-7	ASRGEASYEQY
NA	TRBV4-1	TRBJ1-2	ASSQGLSYGYT
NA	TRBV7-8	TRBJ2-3	ASSLARTSGSTDTQY
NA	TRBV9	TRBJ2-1	ASSVGDFDGQF